The 30 T cell receptor beta chains given below trace back to one sample, sequenced in a study of blood T cell repertoires in COVID-19. The protocol was immunoSEQ multiplex PCR, while the TCRdb copy is restricted to in-frame clones and leaves out a portion. The sample shows approximately 100,000 clones, approximately 82% of them seen only once. The sequencing sample was made of peripheral blood. Receptor source: a man between 65 and 80 years old with acute or convalescent COVID-19.

DNA of the CDR3: TGTGCCAGCAGCCCCGAGATAGGTAGCGGGAGACGGTTGCAGACCCAGTACTTC. Encoded protein: CASSPEIGSGRRLQTQYF. The chain joins TRBV7-9 to TRBJ2-5; 9 bases are shared with TRBD2. This CDR3 contains 18 residues. J lost 6 bases, V lost 5 bases, and 19 bases had no gene match. In germline, CDR1 is SEHNR, CDR2 FQNEAQ (reference sequence). Drawing the rest from reference TRBV7-9 and TRBJ2-5, the complete variable domain is DTGVSQNPRHKITKRGQNVTFRCDPISEHNRLYWYRQTLGQGPEFLTYFQNEAQLEKSRLLSDRFSAERPKGSFSTLEIQRTEQGDSAMYLCASSPEIGSGRRLQTQYFGPGTRLLVL.

The V and J genes are TRBV7-6 and TRBJ1-5, with D perhaps TRBD1 (6 bases). Germline CDR1 SGHVS, CDR2 FNYEAQ. V lost 0 bases, J lost 0 bases, and 12 bases lay in between. The CDR3 contains 17 residues. The CDR3, as DNA: TGTGCCAGCAGCTTAGCGGGGGCGCGTTATAGCAATCAGCCCCAGCATTTT. It yields the protein CASSLAGARYSNQPQHF. The full variable domain, completed using reference TRBV7-6 and TRBJ1-5, is GAGVSQSPRYKVTKRGQDVALRCDPISGHVSLYWYRQALGQGPEFLTYFNYEAQQDKSGLPNDRFSAERPEGSISTLTIQRTEQRDSAMYRCASSLAGARYSNQPQHFGDGTRLSIL.

The chain uses TRBV6-6 and TRBJ2-2; D unclear. Trimming took off 0 bases at V and 5 bases at J, with 10 bases between the two ends. In germline, CDR1 is MNHNY, CDR2 SVGAGI (reference sequence). This CDR3 contains 15 residues. The CDR3 reads CASSYSSGSTGELFF. The CDR3 DNA follows: TGTGCCAGCAGTTACTCTTCAGGTTCTACCGGGGAGCTGTTTTTT.

This clone was detected once. The chain carries TRBV7-2 and TRBJ2-3; maybe TRBD1 (6 bases). V lost 1 base and J 10 bases, leaving 15 bases between the germline ends. The CDR3 is 14 amino acids. CDR1 SGHTA and CDR2 FQGNSA come from the germline V gene. CDR3 region: CASSLEGGWGSQYF. CDR3 DNA sequence: TGTGCCAGCAGCTTAGAAGGGGGTTGGGGTTCGCAGTATTTT. Looking up the rest from reference TRBV7-2 and TRBJ2-3 gives the full variable domain: GAGVSQSPSNKVTEKGKDVELRCDPISGHTALYWYRQSLGQGLEFLIYFQGNSAPDKSGLPSDRFSAERTGGSVSTLTIQRTQQEDSAVYLCASSLEGGWGSQYFGPGTRLTVL.

Here the CDR3 reads CASSLSRTEYGYTF. The CDR3 DNA sequence: TGTGCCAGCAGTTTGTCGCGGACAGAGTATGGCTACACCTTC. The chain carries TRBV28 and TRBJ1-2; tentative D call: TRBD1 (6 bases). CDR3 size: 14 residues. Per the germline V gene, CDR1 is MDHEN and CDR2 is SYDVKM. V lost 3 bases and J 5 bases, leaving 13 bases between the germline ends.

The V call is TRBV6-5, the J call TRBJ2-6; the match to TRBD1 covers 7 bases. Germline CDR1 reads MNHEY; CDR2 reads SVGAGI. J was trimmed by 2 bases and V by 0 bases; bases with no gene match: 1. The CDR3 has 16 amino acids. DNA of the CDR3: TGTGCCAGCAGTTACTCAGGGGGCGCTGGGGCCAACGTCCTGACTTTC. Its protein is CASSYSGGAGANVLTF.

The V and J genes are TRBV28 and TRBJ1-2; D uncertain. The length of the CDR3 is 13 residues. CDR1 and CDR2 (germline): MDHEN, SYDVKM. V dropped 2 bases and J dropped 8 bases, with 12 bases sitting between them. This chain's CDR3 is CASSLEGRRGYTF. The CDR3, as DNA: TGTGCCAGCAGTTTAGAGGGAAGGCGAGGCTACACCTTC.

CDR3 bases: TGTGCCAGCAGCTTAGGGGACAGTGGATTGGAGCAGTACTTC. Protein sequence: CASSLGDSGLEQYF. The chain recombines TRBV11-3 with TRBJ2-7, with 7 bases lining up with TRBD1. The germline CDR1 and CDR2 sequences are SGHNT and YENEEA. V shed 1 base and J 7 bases; nucleotides not matched to a gene: 7. There are 14 residues in the CDR3.

V and J are TRBV2 and TRBJ2-7; TRBD2 is a possible D gene (5 bases). The CDR3 is 15 amino acids. In germline, CDR1 is SNHLY, CDR2 FYNNEI. The V end lost 3 bases, the J end lost 1 base, and 13 bases lay between the germline ends. The CDR3 DNA follows: TGTGCCAGCAGTGAGGGAGTCAGTCCATCCTACGAGCAGTACTTC. Amino acid sequence: CASSEGVSPSYEQYF. The whole variable domain, remainder taken from reference TRBV2 and TRBJ2-7, is EPEVTQTPSHQVTQMGQEVILRCVPISNHLYFYWYRQILGQKVEFLVSFYNNEISEKSEIFDDQFSVERPDGSNFTLKIRSTKLEDSAMYFCASSEGVSPSYEQYFGPGTRLTVT.

V gene TRBV6-5 combines with J gene TRBJ1-2; 8 bases map to TRBD1. The germline CDR1 and CDR2 sequences are MNHEY and SVGAGI. This CDR3 is built from 13 residues. V lost 5 bases to trimming and J lost 7 bases; unmatched junction nucleotides: 6. The DNA for the CDR3 is TGTGCCAGCAGTCCTGACAGGGGTCTTGGCTACACCTTC. Residues: CASSPDRGLGYTF.

The chain carries TRBV2 and TRBJ1-1; a possible D gene is TRBD1 (5 bases). V lost 6 bases and J 3 bases, leaving 11 bases between the germline ends. The CDR3 has 13 amino acids. CDR1 and CDR2 (germline): SNHLY, FYNNEI. The CDR3 protein is CASRETGYTEAFF. The CDR3 DNA follows: TGTGCCAGCAGAGAAACAGGTTACACTGAAGCTTTCTTT.

V is TRBV19 and J is TRBJ2-7, with a possible D match to TRBD1 (6 bases). V lost 5 bases and J lost 2, with 13 bases in between. The V gene's germline CDR1 is LNHDA and CDR2 SQIVND (reference sequence). The CDR3 extends over 14 amino acids. This chain's CDR3 is CASSPGTPTYEQYF. The CDR3 DNA is TGTGCCAGTAGTCCCGGGACACCCACCTACGAGCAGTACTTC.

The gene calls are TRBV5-4 and TRBJ1-2, with D possibly TRBD1 on 6 matching bases. V lost 1 base to trimming and J lost 6 bases, with 13 bases between them. CDR1 and CDR2 from the germline V gene are SGHNT and YYREEE (reference sequence). The CDR3 length is 14 residues. Here the CDR3 reads CASSLNRGAHGYTF. The CDR3 bases are TGTGCCAGCAGCTTGAATCGGGGGGCACATGGCTACACCTTC.

This sequence joins TRBV11-3 and TRBJ2-1; 13 bases line up with TRBD2. The CDR3 consists of 15 residues. Germline loops: CDR1 SGHNT, CDR2 YENEEA. The J segment lost 6 bases and the V segment lost 5 bases, leaving 4 bases of the junction unmatched. The CDR3 nucleotides are TGTGCCAGCAGCCCGGGACTAGCGGGGACCAATGAGCAGTTCTTC. It encodes CASSPGLAGTNEQFF.

The chain employs TRBV5-3 and TRBJ1-5, with D possibly being TRBD1 (5 bases). TRBV5-3 falls under the ORF class, with uncertain function. V was shortened by 0 bases and J by 5 bases, with 9 bases between the two germline ends. The CDR3 totals 14 residues. CDR3 region: CARSLAGDDQPQHF. Here the CDR3 DNA reads TGTGCCAGAAGCTTGGCGGGGGACGATCAGCCCCAGCATTTT.

This clone was recorded many times. The rearrangement uses TRBV7-2 and TRBJ1-2; the match to TRBD1 covers 8 bases. In germline, CDR1 is SGHTA, CDR2 FQGNSA. V dropped 9 bases and J dropped 12; count of bases not matched to a gene: 15. The CDR3 length is 13 residues. CDR3 DNA: TGTGCCAGTCAAAGTGGACAGGGTATGAAACACACCTTC. Its translation: CASQSGQGMKHTF.

This clone has a single count. V and J are TRBV4-3 and TRBJ1-6, with D possibly TRBD1 on 5 matching bases. Per the germline V gene, CDR1 is LGHNA and CDR2 is YSLEER. CDR3 size: 13 residues. Trimming left V 3 bases short and J 7 bases short, with 7 bases between. The CDR3: CASSQSGNSPLHF. The CDR3 bases are TGCGCCAGCAGCCAGTCAGGGAATTCACCCCTCCACTTT.

The rearrangement joins TRBV7-9 to TRBJ2-3, with 7 bases lining up with TRBD2. The CDR3 runs to 16 residues. V lost 1 base and J lost 5; bases outside the gene matches: 9. Germline V CDR1 and CDR2: SEHNR, FQNEAQ (reference sequence). CDR3 nucleotides: TGTGCCAGCAGCTTAGTCATCCGCGGGGGAAGAGATACGCAGTATTTT. This translates into CASSLVIRGGRDTQYF.

The chain carries TRBV6-1 and TRBJ1-1; TRBD1 matches at 8 bases. CDR1 is MNHNS and CDR2 is SASEGT in the germline V gene. J gave up 5 bases and V 6 bases, and 5 bases lay outside the gene matches. The CDR3 totals 13 residues. CDR3 protein: CASRNRGRTEAFF. The CDR3, as DNA: TGTGCCAGCAGAAACAGGGGGAGGACTGAAGCTTTCTTT.

The chain couples TRBV24-1 to TRBJ2-5, with no clear D. The CDR3 sequence is 13 residues long. Looked up from germline, CDR1 is KGHDR and CDR2 is SFDVKD. Trimming took off 4 bases at V and 4 bases at J, with 9 bases between the two ends. The CDR3 DNA reads TGTGCCACCAGTGAGTCTTCGGTAGAGACCCAGTACTTC. Protein: CATSESSVETQYF.

The chain joins TRBV5-8 to TRBJ1-4, with TRBD1 matching over 11 bases. The V segment lost 4 bases and the J segment 7 bases; nucleotides outside the gene matches: 9. This CDR3 region has 16 residues. Germline values: CDR1 SGHTS, CDR2 YDEGEE. As DNA, the CDR3 is TGTGCCAGCAGCCATGGACAGGGGGCGAGTGGTGAAAAACTGTTTTTT. Translating it yields CASSHGQGASGEKLFF.

J is TRBJ2-6 and V is TRBV14, with 11 bases that match TRBD2. J gave up 1 base and V 1 base, and 3 bases lay outside the gene matches. The germline gives CDR1 SGHDN, CDR2 FVKESK. The CDR3 consists of 18 residues. This CDR3 reads CASSQGSGRASGANVLTF. The CDR3 DNA reads as TGTGCCAGCAGCCAAGGTAGCGGGAGGGCGTCTGGGGCCAACGTCCTGACTTTC.

The chain joins TRBV2 to TRBJ2-1, with D unclear. CDR1 and CDR2 (germline): SNHLY, FYNNEI. The CDR3 extends over 13 amino acids. The V end was cut by 1 base, the J end by 5 bases, with 6 bases between. The CDR3 region has the DNA TGTGCCAGCAGTGAAGGGGCAGACAATGAGCAGTTCTTC. Translating it yields CASSEGADNEQFF.

This clone showed up just once. The CDR3 is CASSELNQPQHF. In DNA, the CDR3 is TGTGCCAGCAGTGAATTAAATCAGCCCCAGCATTTT. J is TRBJ1-5 and V is TRBV6-1; unclear D gene. CDR1 MNHNS and CDR2 SASEGT come from the germline V gene. CDR3 length: 12 residues. V gave up 2 bases and J gave up 4 bases, with 3 bases separating them.

The V gene is TRBV25-1, the J gene TRBJ1-1; no firm D call. The V gene lost 3 bases and the J gene lost 4 bases, with 12 bases spanning the gap. Germline V gene lookup returns CDR1 MGHDK and CDR2 SYGVNS. The CDR3 runs to 14 residues. The CDR3 is CASSENTQITEAFF. The CDR3 nucleotides read TGTGCCAGCAGTGAGAATACGCAGATCACTGAAGCTTTCTTT.

CDR3 protein: CASSGVATGELFF. The CDR3 DNA follows: TGCGCCAGCAGTGGGGTAGCCACCGGGGAGCTGTTTTTT. J is TRBJ2-2 and V is TRBV10-1; no firm D call. The V gene lost 4 bases and the J gene lost 4 bases, with 7 bases spanning the gap. The CDR3 sequence is 13 residues long. Germline V lookup: CDR1 WNHNN, CDR2 SYGVQD (reference sequence).

The chain carries TRBV30 and TRBJ2-4, with 8 bases identical to TRBD1. Germline loops: CDR1 GTSNPN, CDR2 SVGIG (reference sequence). V trimming: 5 bases; J trimming: 8 bases; junction bases outside the gene matches: 2. CDR3 length: 11 residues. Here the CDR3 DNA reads TGTGCCTGGGACAGGGGAGACATTCAGTACTTC. Its protein is CAWDRGDIQYF.

The chain combines TRBV6-5 with TRBJ1-1, with 10 nucleotides matching TRBD1. The CDR3 is 13 amino acids. The V segment lost 8 bases and the J segment 10 bases; nucleotides outside the gene matches: 10. Germline V CDR1 and CDR2: MNHEY, SVGAGI. The CDR3 region is CASRATGTGVAFF. The CDR3 DNA is TGTGCCAGCCGCGCGACCGGGACAGGGGTAGCTTTCTTT.

V gene TRBV28 combines with J gene TRBJ2-1; TRBD1 agrees at 8 bases. This CDR3 contains 17 residues. The germline gives CDR1 MDHEN, CDR2 SYDVKM. V trimming: 8 bases; J trimming: 1 base; junction bases outside the gene matches: 13. The CDR3 region has the DNA TGTGCCAGCTTACCCCCAGGGGGCGCGGGATCCTACAATGAGCAGTTCTTC. Protein product: CASLPPGGAGSYNEQFF.

CDR3 in DNA: TGTGCCAGCAGCTTAACCGGGACAGGGAGCGGCTACACCTTC. It specifies CASSLTGTGSGYTF. J is TRBJ1-2 and V is TRBV7-2, with TRBD1 matching 9 bases. Germline-derived CDR1 and CDR2 are SGHTA and FQGNSA. The J segment lost 8 bases and the V segment lost 2 bases, leaving 6 bases of the junction unmatched. This CDR3 is built from 14 residues. Full variable domain (rest looked up from reference TRBV7-2 and TRBJ1-2): GAGVSQSPSNKVTEKGKDVELRCDPISGHTALYWYRQSLGQGLEFLIYFQGNSAPDKSGLPSDRFSAERTGGSVSTLTIQRTQQEDSAVYLCASSLTGTGSGYTFGSGTRLTVV.